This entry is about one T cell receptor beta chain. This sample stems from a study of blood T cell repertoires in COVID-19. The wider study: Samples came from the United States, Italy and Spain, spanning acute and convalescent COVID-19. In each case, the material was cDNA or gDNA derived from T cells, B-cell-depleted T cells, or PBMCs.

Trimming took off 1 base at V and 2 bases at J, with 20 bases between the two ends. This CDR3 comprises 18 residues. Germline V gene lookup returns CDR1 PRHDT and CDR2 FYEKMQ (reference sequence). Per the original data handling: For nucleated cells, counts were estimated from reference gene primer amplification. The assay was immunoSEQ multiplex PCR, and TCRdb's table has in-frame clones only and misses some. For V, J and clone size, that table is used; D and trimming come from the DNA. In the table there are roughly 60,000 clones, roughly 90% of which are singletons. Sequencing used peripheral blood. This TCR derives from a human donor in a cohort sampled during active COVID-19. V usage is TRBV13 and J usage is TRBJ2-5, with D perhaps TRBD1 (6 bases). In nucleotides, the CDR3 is TGTGCCAGCAGCTTAGACCGCACCAGGACAGTCCGGCAAGAGACCCAGTACTTC. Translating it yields CASSLDRTRTVRQETQYF.